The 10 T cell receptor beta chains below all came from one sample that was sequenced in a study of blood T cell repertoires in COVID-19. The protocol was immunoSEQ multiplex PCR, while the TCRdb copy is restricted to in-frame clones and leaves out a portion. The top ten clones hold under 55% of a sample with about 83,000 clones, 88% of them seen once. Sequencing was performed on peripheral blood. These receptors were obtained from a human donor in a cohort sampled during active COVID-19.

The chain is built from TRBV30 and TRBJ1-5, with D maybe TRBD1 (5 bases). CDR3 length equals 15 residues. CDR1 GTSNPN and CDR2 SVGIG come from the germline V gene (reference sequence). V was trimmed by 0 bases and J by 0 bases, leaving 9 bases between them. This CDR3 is CAWSVGGYSNQPQHF. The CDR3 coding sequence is TGTGCCTGGAGTGTCGGGGGTTATAGCAATCAGCCCCAGCATTTT.

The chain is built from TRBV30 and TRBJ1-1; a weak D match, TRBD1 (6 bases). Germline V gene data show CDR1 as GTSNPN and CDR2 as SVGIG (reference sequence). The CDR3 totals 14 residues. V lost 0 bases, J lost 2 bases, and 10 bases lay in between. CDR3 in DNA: TGTGCCTGGAGTGTACAGGGAGTCAACACTGAAGCTTTCTTT. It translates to CAWSVQGVNTEAFF.

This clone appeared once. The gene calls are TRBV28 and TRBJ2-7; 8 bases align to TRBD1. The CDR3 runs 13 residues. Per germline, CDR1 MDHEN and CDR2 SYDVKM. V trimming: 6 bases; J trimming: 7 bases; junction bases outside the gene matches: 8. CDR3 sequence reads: CASSTGTGREQYF. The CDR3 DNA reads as TGTGCCAGCAGCACCGGGACAGGTCGGGAGCAGTACTTC.

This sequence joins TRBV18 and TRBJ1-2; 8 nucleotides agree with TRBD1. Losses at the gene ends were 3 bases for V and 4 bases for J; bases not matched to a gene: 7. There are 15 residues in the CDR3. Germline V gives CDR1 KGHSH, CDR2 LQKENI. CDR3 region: CASSPSSDRAYGYTF. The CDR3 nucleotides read TGTGCCAGCTCACCGTCGTCGGACAGGGCCTATGGCTACACCTTC.

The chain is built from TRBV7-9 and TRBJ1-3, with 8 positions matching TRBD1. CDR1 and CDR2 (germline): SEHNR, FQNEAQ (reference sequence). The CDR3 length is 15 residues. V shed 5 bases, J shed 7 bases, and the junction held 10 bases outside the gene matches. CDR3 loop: CASSPGGAGWNTIYF. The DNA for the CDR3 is TGTGCCAGCAGCCCAGGGGGCGCTGGCTGGAACACCATATATTTT.

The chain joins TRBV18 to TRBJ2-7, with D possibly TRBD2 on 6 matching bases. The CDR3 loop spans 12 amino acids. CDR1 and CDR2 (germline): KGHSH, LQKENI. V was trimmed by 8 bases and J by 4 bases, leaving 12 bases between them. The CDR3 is CASGGTSYEQYF. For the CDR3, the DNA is TGTGCCAGCGGCGGGACTTCTTACGAGCAGTACTTC. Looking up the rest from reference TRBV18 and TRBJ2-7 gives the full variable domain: NAGVMQNPRHLVRRRGQEARLRCSPMKGHSHVYWYRQLPEEGLKFMVYLQKENIIDESGMPKERFSAEFPKEGPSILRIQQVVRGDSAAYFCASGGTSYEQYFGPGTRLTVT.

The CDR3 is CAWMLRGQGPTLRGYTF. In DNA, the CDR3 is TGTGCCTGGATGCTCCGTGGACAGGGACCCACTTTAAGGGGCTACACCTTC. The chain carries TRBV30 and TRBJ1-2; 8 nucleotides line up with TRBD1. Trimming took 4 bases from V and 8 from J; bases not matched to a gene: 21. The CDR3 runs 17 residues. Germline lookup yields CDR1 GTSNPN and CDR2 SVGIG (reference sequence).

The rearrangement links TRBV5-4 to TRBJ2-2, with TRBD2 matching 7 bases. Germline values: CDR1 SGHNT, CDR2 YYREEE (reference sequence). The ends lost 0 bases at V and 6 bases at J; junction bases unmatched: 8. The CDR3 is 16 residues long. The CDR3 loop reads CASSLDQRGGPGELFF. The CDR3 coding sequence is TGTGCCAGCAGCTTGGACCAGCGGGGTGGTCCCGGGGAGCTGTTTTTT.

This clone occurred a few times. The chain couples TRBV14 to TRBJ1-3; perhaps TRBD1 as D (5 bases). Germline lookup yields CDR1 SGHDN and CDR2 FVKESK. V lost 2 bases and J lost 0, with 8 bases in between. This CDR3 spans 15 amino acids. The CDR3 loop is CASSQQGYSGNTIYF. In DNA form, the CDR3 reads TGTGCCAGCAGCCAACAGGGATACTCTGGAAACACCATATATTTT.

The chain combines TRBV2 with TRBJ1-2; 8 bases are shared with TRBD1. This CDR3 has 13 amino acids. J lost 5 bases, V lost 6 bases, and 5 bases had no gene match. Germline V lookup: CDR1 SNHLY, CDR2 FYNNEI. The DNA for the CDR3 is TGTGCCAGCAGCCGGGGACAGGATTATGGCTACACCTTC. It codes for CASSRGQDYGYTF.